This TCR beta chain comes out of a study of T-cell memory formation after mild COVID-19. The sample holds a few counts of this clonotype. Its antigen is not known. The CDR3 spans 17 residues. CDR1 is SGHDT and CDR2 is YYEEEE in the germline V gene. Trimming at V came to 1 base and at J to 3 bases, leaving 11 bases not matched to a gene. TCRdb reanalysed the 5' RACE reads using MiXCR and keeps one entry per CDR3 protein. This table holds fewer than 50,000 distinct CDR3 sequences, 6% to 9.5% found once. Study-wide results and caveats: CD4+ contracting clones were mainly CM and EM; CD8+ ones, EMRA.

The genes are TRBV5-6 and TRBJ2-3; 7 bases agree with TRBD2. The TCR comes from a man between 18 and 35 years old who had mild COVID-19 (a few samples of this study predate the infection). Cell type and time point are not known. Sequenced material: PBMCs or a T cell subset sorted from them (not recorded which). For the CDR3, the DNA is TGTGCCAGCAGCTTGTGGCGTGGGGGGGGTACAACAGATACGCAGTATTTT. Translating gives CASSLWRGGGTTDTQYF. Looking up the rest from reference TRBV5-6 and TRBJ2-3 gives the full variable domain: DAGVTQSPTHLIKTRGQQVTLRCSPKSGHDTVSWYQQALGQGPQFIFQYYEEEERQRGNFPDRFSGHQFPNYSSELNVNALLLGDSALYLCASSLWRGGGTTDTQYFGPGTRLTVL.